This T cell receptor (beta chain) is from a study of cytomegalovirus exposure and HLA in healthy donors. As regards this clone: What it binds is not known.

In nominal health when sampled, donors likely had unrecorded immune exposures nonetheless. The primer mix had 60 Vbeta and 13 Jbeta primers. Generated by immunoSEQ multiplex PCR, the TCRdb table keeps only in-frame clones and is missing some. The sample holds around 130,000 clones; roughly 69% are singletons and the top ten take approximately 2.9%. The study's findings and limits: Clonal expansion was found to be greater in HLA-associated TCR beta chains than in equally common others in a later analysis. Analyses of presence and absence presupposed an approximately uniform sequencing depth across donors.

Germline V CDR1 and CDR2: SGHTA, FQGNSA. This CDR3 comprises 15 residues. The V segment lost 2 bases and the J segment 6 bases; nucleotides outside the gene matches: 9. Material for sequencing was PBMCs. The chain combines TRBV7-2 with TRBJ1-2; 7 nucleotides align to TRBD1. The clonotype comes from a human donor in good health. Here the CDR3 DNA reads TGTGCCAGCAGCTTACCTCGACAGGGACTTAATGGCTACACCTTC. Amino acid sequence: CASSLPRQGLNGYTF. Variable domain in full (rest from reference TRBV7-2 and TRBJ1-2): GAGVSQSPSNKVTEKGKDVELRCDPISGHTALYWYRQSLGQGLEFLIYFQGNSAPDKSGLPSDRFSAERTGGSVSTLTIQRTQQEDSAVYLCASSLPRQGLNGYTFGSGTRLTVV.